These T cell receptor beta chains were read from a single sample in a study of OX40 agonist ivuxolimab in advanced cancers. Method: immunoSEQ multiplex PCR; TCRdb's copy keeps in-frame clones and lacks some. The sample holds around 120,000 clones; more than 80% are singletons and the top ten take around 0.57%. The source was CD4+ or CD8+ T cells sorted from blood, collected in a trial of the OX40 agonist ivuxolimab. The receptors were gathered from an adult with an advanced solid tumor such as melanoma, head and neck, liver or kidney cancer. Both conserved end residues are part of each CDR3. Each record gives: V gene, D gene, clone size, J gene, CDR3 protein, CDR3 DNA. D genes are given only for firm matches. Where a row states a size, it is once, few, many or the class of an expanded clone; other rows omit it.

v_call: TRBV6-1
d_call: -
clone_size: -
j_call: TRBJ1-5
cdr3_aa: CASSELIPQHF
cdr3_nt: TGTGCCAGCAGTGAGTTGATCCCCCAGCATTTT

v_call: TRBV5-6
d_call: -
clone_size: -
j_call: TRBJ2-4
cdr3_aa: CASSLSVHLAKNIQYF
cdr3_nt: TGTGCCAGCAGCTTGAGTGTACACCTAGCCAAAAACATTCAGTACTTC

v_call: TRBV7-9
d_call: -
clone_size: -
j_call: TRBJ1-4
cdr3_aa: CASSLREKLFF
cdr3_nt: TGTGCCAGCAGCCTACGTGAAAAACTGTTTTTT

v_call: TRBV18
d_call: -
clone_size: -
j_call: TRBJ2-5
cdr3_aa: CASSPGTAGETQYF
cdr3_nt: TGTGCCAGCTCACCTGGGACGGCGGGTGAGACCCAGTACTTC

v_call: TRBV15
d_call: TRBD1
clone_size: -
j_call: TRBJ2-7
cdr3_aa: CATSGLQGVEYEQYF
cdr3_nt: TGTGCCACCAGCGGACTCCAGGGGGTCGAATACGAGCAGTACTTC

v_call: TRBV10-3
d_call: -
clone_size: -
j_call: TRBJ1-3
cdr3_aa: CAISGDGVVSGNTIYF
cdr3_nt: TGTGCCATCAGTGGGGACGGGGTGGTATCTGGAAACACCATATATTTT

v_call: TRBV7-9
d_call: TRBD1
clone_size: -
j_call: TRBJ2-7
cdr3_aa: CASSGDRENF
cdr3_nt: TGTGCCAGCAGCGGGGACAGGGAGAACTTC

v_call: TRBV30
d_call: -
clone_size: -
j_call: TRBJ1-2
cdr3_aa: CAWSLGSYLMRGYTF
cdr3_nt: TGTGCCTGGAGCCTTGGGTCCTACCTAATGCGGGGCTACACCTTC

v_call: TRBV7-2
d_call: TRBD2
clone_size: -
j_call: TRBJ2-1
cdr3_aa: CASSLASGGTSNYNEQFF
cdr3_nt: TGTGCCAGCAGCTTAGCCTCTGGTGGGACTAGCAACTACAATGAGCAGTTCTTC

v_call: TRBV18
d_call: TRBD1
clone_size: once
j_call: TRBJ2-2
cdr3_aa: CASSPLPGTGPVANTGELFF
cdr3_nt: TGTGCCAGCTCACCGCTACCCGGGACAGGACCAGTCGCGAACACCGGGGAGCTGTTTTTT

v_call: TRBV7-9
d_call: -
clone_size: -
j_call: TRBJ1-3
cdr3_aa: CASSLLQNPGNTIYF
cdr3_nt: TGTGCCAGCAGCTTATTACAGAACCCTGGAAACACCATATATTTT